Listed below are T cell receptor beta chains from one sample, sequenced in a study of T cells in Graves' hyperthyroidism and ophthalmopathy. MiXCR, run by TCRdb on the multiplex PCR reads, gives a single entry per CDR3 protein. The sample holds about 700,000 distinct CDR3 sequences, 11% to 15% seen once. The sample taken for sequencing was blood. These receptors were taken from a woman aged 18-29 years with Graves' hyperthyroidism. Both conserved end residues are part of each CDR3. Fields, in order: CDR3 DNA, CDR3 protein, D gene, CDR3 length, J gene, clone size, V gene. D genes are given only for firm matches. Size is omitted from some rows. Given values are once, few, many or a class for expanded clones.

DNA: TGTGCCAGCAGCCTTGCAAACCCCCTCTACAATGAGCAGTTCTTC
CDR3: CASSLANPLYNEQFF
D: .
length: 15
J: TRBJ2-1
size: .
V: TRBV6-1

DNA: TGTGCCAGTAGTATAATGGGGCAGGGCAGGGGCGGCAATCAGCCCCAGCATTTT
CDR3: CASSIMGQGRGGNQPQHF
D: .
length: 18
J: TRBJ1-5
size: .
V: TRBV19

DNA: TGTGCCAGCAGCCAAGGACCGCCGGGGGCACCCCTCCACTTT
CDR3: CASSQGPPGAPLHF
D: .
length: 14
J: TRBJ1-6
size: few
V: TRBV3-1

DNA: TGCAGTGCTAGACCGGGGGAGGCGAGCACAGATACGCAGTATTTT
CDR3: CSARPGEASTDTQYF
D: .
length: 15
J: TRBJ2-3
size: many
V: TRBV20-1

DNA: TGTGCCAGCAGCTTGGGACATAAGGGTGGGCAGTTCTTC
CDR3: CASSLGHKGGQFF
D: .
length: 13
J: TRBJ2-1
size: many
V: TRBV5-6

DNA: TGTGCCAGCAGCTTAGCATCCGGGACGGGTGGCTATGGCTACACCTTC
CDR3: CASSLASGTGGYGYTF
D: .
length: 16
J: TRBJ1-2
size: many
V: TRBV7-8

DNA: TGTGCCAGCAGCCAGCAGGGGCCAGGTGGCTACACCTTC
CDR3: CASSQQGPGGYTF
D: .
length: 13
J: TRBJ1-2
size: few
V: TRBV3-1

DNA: TGTGCCAGCAGCTCCATGTTAGGGGGCTGGGAGACCCAGTACTTC
CDR3: CASSSMLGGWETQYF
D: TRBD1
length: 15
J: TRBJ2-5
size: .
V: TRBV7-2

DNA: TGTGCCAGTAGGCCGTGGGGTAGCGTAGGTGAGCAGTTCTTC
CDR3: CASRPWGSVGEQFF
D: .
length: 14
J: TRBJ2-1
size: .
V: TRBV19

DNA: TGCGCCAGCAGCCAAGAGAAGCGGGAGTTGTATGAGCAGTTCTTC
CDR3: CASSQEKRELYEQFF
D: TRBD2
length: 15
J: TRBJ2-1
size: .
V: TRBV11-2

DNA: TGTGCCAGTACACTGGGACTAGCGCTCAGTCTTCATGGCACAGATACGCAGTATTTT
CDR3: CASTLGLALSLHGTDTQYF
D: TRBD2
length: 19
J: TRBJ2-3
size: .
V: TRBV19

DNA: TGTGCCAGCAGTTTTAGTAGGACAGGGGAGCGAGATACGCAGTATTTT
CDR3: CASSFSRTGERDTQYF
D: TRBD1
length: 16
J: TRBJ2-3
size: many
V: TRBV12-3/TRBV12-4

DNA: TGTGCCAGCAGGAACACCGGGGAGCTGTTTTTT
CDR3: CASRNTGELFF
D: .
length: 11
J: TRBJ2-2
size: many
V: TRBV6-2/TRBV6-3

DNA: TGTGCCAGCAGTCGTCCCAGCGGAACCAGATCAGATACGCAGTATTTT
CDR3: CASSRPSGTRSDTQYF
D: .
length: 16
J: TRBJ2-3
size: .
V: TRBV27

DNA: TGTGCCAGCAGTGAAGAAATCGCAGTGAAGGTTCGGGGCTTGACTAATGAAAAACTGTTTTTT
CDR3: CASSEEIAVKVRGLTNEKLFF
D: .
length: 21
J: TRBJ1-4
size: few
V: TRBV6-1

DNA: TGTGCCAGCAGCTTAATGGGCGGGGACAATGAGCAGTTCTTC
CDR3: CASSLMGGDNEQFF
D: .
length: 14
J: TRBJ2-1
size: many
V: TRBV7-3

DNA: TGCAGTAATCCGGGACTAGCGGGAGGAGAGCAGTTCTTC
CDR3: CSNPGLAGGEQFF
D: TRBD2
length: 13
J: TRBJ2-1
size: few
V: TRBV20-1

DNA: TGTGCCAGCAGAACCGACCCTCTTCGGAACCCCGGCCACGAGCAGTACTTC
CDR3: CASRTDPLRNPGHEQYF
D: .
length: 17
J: TRBJ2-7
size: many
V: TRBV11-2

DNA: TGTGCCAGCTCACGTAAGGTCACAGATACGCAGTATTTT
CDR3: CASSRKVTDTQYF
D: .
length: 13
J: TRBJ2-3
size: many
V: TRBV18

DNA: TGTGCCAGCAGCCTGGGACAGCGGAACACTGAAGCTTTCTTT
CDR3: CASSLGQRNTEAFF
D: TRBD1
length: 14
J: TRBJ1-1
size: many
V: TRBV9

DNA: TGTGCCAGCAGCTTACAGACCCCCGGGGAGCTGTTTTTT
CDR3: CASSLQTPGELFF
D: .
length: 13
J: TRBJ2-2
size: few
V: TRBV7-2

DNA: TGTGCCAGCAGTTTCCCCCTAGCCCACCAAGAGACCCAGTACTTC
CDR3: CASSFPLAHQETQYF
D: .
length: 15
J: TRBJ2-5
size: many
V: TRBV12-3/TRBV12-4

DNA: TGTGCCAGCCGAGGGACAGGGAAGGTTGAAGCTTTCTTT
CDR3: CASRGTGKVEAFF
D: TRBD1
length: 13
J: TRBJ1-1
size: .
V: TRBV6-1

DNA: TGTGCCAGCAGCCGCCATCCGGGGGCCCAAGAGACCCAGTACTTC
CDR3: CASSRHPGAQETQYF
D: .
length: 15
J: TRBJ2-5
size: many
V: TRBV7-9

DNA: TGTGCCAGCAGCCAAGATCAGATACTCCCCTACGAGCAGTACTTC
CDR3: CASSQDQILPYEQYF
D: .
length: 15
J: TRBJ2-7
size: many
V: TRBV3-1

DNA: TGCAGTGCTAATACCCCAGCGTACCTTCTTACAGATACGCAGTATTTT
CDR3: CSANTPAYLLTDTQYF
D: .
length: 16
J: TRBJ2-3
size: few
V: TRBV20-1

DNA: TGTGCCAGCAGTTTAGCGGACAGGGCGAACACTGAAGCTTTCTTT
CDR3: CASSLADRANTEAFF
D: TRBD1
length: 15
J: TRBJ1-1
size: few
V: TRBV12-3/TRBV12-4

DNA: TGTGCCAGCAGATCTATAACAGGGGCCTCTGGAAACACCATATATTTT
CDR3: CASRSITGASGNTIYF
D: TRBD1
length: 16
J: TRBJ1-3
size: .
V: TRBV28

DNA: TGCGCCAGCAGCCATCTGGGGACAGGGTCGACTGAAGCTTTCTTT
CDR3: CASSHLGTGSTEAFF
D: TRBD1
length: 15
J: TRBJ1-1
size: .
V: TRBV4-3

DNA: TGTGCCAGCAGCTCGGGGGCAACTGAAGCTTTCTTT
CDR3: CASSSGATEAFF
D: .
length: 12
J: TRBJ1-1
size: .
V: TRBV9

DNA: TGTGCCAGCAGTTTCAGGGTGGGGTCCTACGAGCAGTACTTC
CDR3: CASSFRVGSYEQYF
D: .
length: 14
J: TRBJ2-7
size: many
V: TRBV28

DNA: TGTGCCAGCAGTTCGTGGGAAGGGAAAAACATTCAGTACTTC
CDR3: CASSSWEGKNIQYF
D: .
length: 14
J: TRBJ2-4
size: .
V: TRBV6-2/TRBV6-3

DNA: TGTGCCAGTAGTATAGATCTATGGACCGGAACCTACGAGCAGTACTTC
CDR3: CASSIDLWTGTYEQYF
D: .
length: 16
J: TRBJ2-7
size: few
V: TRBV19

DNA: TGTGCCACCAGTGATTATACGACTAGCGGGACCGGAGAGACCCAGTACTTC
CDR3: CATSDYTTSGTGETQYF
D: TRBD2
length: 17
J: TRBJ2-5
size: many
V: TRBV24-1

DNA: TGTGCCAGCAGCTCAGGACCGATTTCCTACGAGCAGTACTTC
CDR3: CASSSGPISYEQYF
D: .
length: 14
J: TRBJ2-7
size: few
V: TRBV7-2